This T cell receptor beta chain was profiled in a study of T cells after yellow fever vaccination. Study details: SMART-Seq v4 Ultra Low Input prepared libraries from low-cell fractions. Whole-study findings and limits: Abundant clonotypes from the bulk population could contaminate FACS-sorted repertoires.

The table lists this clonotype with many counts. As yet, its antigen is unknown. The germline CDR1 and CDR2 sequences are SNHLY and FYNNEI. The CDR3 covers 16 residues. Deletions cut 2 bases from V and 5 bases from J, with 17 bases between. In making TCR cDNA, 5'RACE template switching added a universal primer site and UMIs to it. TCRdb redid the calling of the 5' RACE reads with MiXCR, one entry per CDR3 protein. The data hold some 250,000 distinct CDR3 sequences, with roughly 3.7% observed a single time. The chain recombines TRBV2 with TRBJ2-3; possibly TRBD1 for D (6 bases). The sequence derives from a man in his late teens or twenties who received the YFV17D yellow fever vaccine. The sequences come from PBMCs, collected 15 days after the yellow fever booster vaccination. CDR3 sequence: CASSEIPGQVKDTQYF. CDR3 sequence (DNA): TGTGCCAGCAGTGAAATCCCGGGACAAGTAAAAGATACGCAGTATTTT.